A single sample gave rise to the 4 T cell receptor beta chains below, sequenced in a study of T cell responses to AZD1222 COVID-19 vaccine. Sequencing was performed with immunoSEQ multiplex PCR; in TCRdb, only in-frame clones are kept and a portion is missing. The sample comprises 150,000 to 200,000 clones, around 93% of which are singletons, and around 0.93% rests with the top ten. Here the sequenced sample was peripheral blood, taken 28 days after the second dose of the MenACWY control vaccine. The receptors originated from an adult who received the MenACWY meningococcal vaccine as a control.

CDR3 in DNA: TGTGCCAGCAGCCAAGATGGCTCTCTTCCGGGGCCACGAAACACCATATATTTT. This translates into CASSQDGSLPGPRNTIYF. This chain connects TRBV3-1 (or the pseudogene TRBV3-2) to TRBJ1-3, with D possibly being TRBD1 (5 bases). The CDR3 consists of 18 residues. Trimming stripped 0 bases from V and 5 bases from J, with 20 bases between. The germline gives CDR1 LGHDT, CDR2 YNNKEL (reference sequence).

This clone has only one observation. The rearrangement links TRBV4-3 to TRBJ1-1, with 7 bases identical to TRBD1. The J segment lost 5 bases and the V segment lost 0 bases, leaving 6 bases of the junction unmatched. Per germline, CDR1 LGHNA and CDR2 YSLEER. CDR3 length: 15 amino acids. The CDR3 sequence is CASSQDGRGLTEAFF. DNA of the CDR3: TGCGCCAGCAGCCAAGACGGCAGGGGGTTGACTGAAGCTTTCTTT.

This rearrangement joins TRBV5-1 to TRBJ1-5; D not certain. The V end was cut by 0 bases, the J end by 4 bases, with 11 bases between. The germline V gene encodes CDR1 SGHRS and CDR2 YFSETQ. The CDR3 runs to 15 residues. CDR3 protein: CASSLGVDTNQPQHF. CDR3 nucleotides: TGCGCCAGCAGCTTGGGGGTAGATACGAATCAGCCCCAGCATTTT.

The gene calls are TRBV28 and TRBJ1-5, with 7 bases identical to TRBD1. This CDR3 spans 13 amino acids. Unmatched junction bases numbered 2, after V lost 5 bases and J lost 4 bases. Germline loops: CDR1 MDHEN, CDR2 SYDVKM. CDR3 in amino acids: CASSPTGNQPQHF. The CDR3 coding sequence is TGTGCCAGCAGTCCGACAGGGAATCAGCCCCAGCATTTT.